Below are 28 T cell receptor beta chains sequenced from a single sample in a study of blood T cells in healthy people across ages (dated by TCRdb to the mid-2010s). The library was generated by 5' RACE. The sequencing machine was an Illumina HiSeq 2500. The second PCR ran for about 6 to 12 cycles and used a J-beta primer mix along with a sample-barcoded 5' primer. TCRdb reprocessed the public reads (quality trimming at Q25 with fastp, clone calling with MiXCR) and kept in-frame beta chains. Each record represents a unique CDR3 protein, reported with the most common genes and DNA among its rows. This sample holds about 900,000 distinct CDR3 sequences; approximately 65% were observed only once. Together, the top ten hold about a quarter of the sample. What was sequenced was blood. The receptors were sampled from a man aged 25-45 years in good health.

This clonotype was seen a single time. CDR3: CASKSGEQYNEQFF. The CDR3 DNA is TGTGCCAGTAAAAGCGGGGAGCAATACAATGAGCAGTTCTTC. J is TRBJ2-1 and V is TRBV28; TRBD2 matches 7 bases. The CDR3 consists of 14 residues. V trimming: 9 bases; J trimming: 4 bases; junction bases outside the gene matches: 9. Germline V lookup: CDR1 MDHEN, CDR2 SYDVKM. Full variable domain (missing parts from reference TRBV28 and TRBJ2-1): DVKVTQSSRYLVKRTGEKVFLECVQDMDHENMFWYRQDPGLGLRLIYFSYDVKMKEKGDIPEGYSVSREKKERFSLILESASTNQTSMYLCASKSGEQYNEQFFGPGTRLTVL.

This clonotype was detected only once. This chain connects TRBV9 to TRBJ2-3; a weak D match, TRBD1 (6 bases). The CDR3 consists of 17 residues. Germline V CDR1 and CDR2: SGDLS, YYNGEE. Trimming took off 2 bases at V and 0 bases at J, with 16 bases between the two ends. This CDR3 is CASSVATGTTSTDTQYF. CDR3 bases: TGTGCCAGCAGCGTGGCAACAGGGACCACTAGCACAGATACGCAGTATTTT.

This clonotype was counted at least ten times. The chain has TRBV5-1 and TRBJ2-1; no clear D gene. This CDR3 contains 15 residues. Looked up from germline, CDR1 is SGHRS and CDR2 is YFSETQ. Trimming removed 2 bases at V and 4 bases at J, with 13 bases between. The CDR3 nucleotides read TGCGCCAGCAGCTTCGACCCAGCTGGATACAATGAGCAGTTCTTC. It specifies CASSFDPAGYNEQFF.

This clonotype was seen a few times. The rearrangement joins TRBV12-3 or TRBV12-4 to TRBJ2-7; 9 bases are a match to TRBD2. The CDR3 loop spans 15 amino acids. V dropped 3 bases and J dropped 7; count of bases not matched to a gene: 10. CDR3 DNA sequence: TGTGCCAGCAGTTTCTCGGCTAGCGGGGTGCGGGAGCAGTACTTC. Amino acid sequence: CASSFSASGVREQYF.

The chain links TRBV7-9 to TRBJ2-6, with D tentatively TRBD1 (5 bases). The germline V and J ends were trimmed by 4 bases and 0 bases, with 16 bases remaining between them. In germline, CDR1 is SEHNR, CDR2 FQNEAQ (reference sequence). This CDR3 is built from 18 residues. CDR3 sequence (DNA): TGTGCCAGCAGCTCACCTCAGGGCACCTACTCTGGGGCCAACGTCCTGACTTTC. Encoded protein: CASSSPQGTYSGANVLTF.

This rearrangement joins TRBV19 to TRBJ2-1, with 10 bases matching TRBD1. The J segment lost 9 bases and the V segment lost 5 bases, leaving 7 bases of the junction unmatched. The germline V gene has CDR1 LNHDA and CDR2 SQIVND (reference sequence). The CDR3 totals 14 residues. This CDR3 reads CASSVTGGAGEQFF. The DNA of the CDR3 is TGTGCCAGTAGTGTGACAGGGGGCGCGGGTGAGCAGTTCTTC.

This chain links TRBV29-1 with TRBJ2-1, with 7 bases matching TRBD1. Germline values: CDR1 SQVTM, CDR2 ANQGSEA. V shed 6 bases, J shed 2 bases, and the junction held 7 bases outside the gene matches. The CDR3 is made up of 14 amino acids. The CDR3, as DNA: TGCAGCGTGACGAGGGGGCTTACCTACAATGAGCAGTTCTTC. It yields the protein CSVTRGLTYNEQFF.

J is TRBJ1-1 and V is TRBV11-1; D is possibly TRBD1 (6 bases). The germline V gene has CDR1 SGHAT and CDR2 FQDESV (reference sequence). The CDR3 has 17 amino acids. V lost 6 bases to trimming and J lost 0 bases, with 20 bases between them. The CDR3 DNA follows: TGTGCCAGCAGATCTTTACAGGGTTTACTCGTGAACACTGAAGCTTTCTTT. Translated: CASRSLQGLLVNTEAFF.

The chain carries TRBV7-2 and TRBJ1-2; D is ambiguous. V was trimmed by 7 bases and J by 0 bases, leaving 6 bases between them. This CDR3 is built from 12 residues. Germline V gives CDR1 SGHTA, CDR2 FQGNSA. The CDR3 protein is CASKPSNYGYTF. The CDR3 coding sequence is TGTGCCAGCAAACCCTCTAACTATGGCTACACCTTC.

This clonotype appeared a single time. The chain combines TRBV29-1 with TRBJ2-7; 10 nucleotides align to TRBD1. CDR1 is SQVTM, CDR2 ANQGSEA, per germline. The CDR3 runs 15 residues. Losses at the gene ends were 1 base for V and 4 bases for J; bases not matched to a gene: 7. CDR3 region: CSVEGTGGVLYEQYF. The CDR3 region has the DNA TGCAGCGTTGAAGGGACAGGGGGAGTGTTGTACGAGCAGTACTTC.

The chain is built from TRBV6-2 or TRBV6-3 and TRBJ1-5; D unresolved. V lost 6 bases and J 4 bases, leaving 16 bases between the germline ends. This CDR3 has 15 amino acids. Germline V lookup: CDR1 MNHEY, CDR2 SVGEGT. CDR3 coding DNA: TGTGCCAGCAGCCGCGGAACCTCGATTAATCAGCCCCAGCATTTT. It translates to CASSRGTSINQPQHF.

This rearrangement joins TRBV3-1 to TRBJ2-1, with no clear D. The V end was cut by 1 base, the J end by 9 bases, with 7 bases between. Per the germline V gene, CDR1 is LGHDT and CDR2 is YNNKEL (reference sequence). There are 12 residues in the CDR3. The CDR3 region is CASSQGPTEQFF. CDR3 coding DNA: TGTGCCAGCAGCCAAGGACCAACTGAGCAGTTCTTC.

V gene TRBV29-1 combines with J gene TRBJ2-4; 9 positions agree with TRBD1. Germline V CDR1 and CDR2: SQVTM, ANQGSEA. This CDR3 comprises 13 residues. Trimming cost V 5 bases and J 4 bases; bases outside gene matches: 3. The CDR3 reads CSVYRGRKNIQYF. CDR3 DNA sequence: TGCAGCGTTTACAGGGGGCGAAAAAACATTCAGTACTTC.

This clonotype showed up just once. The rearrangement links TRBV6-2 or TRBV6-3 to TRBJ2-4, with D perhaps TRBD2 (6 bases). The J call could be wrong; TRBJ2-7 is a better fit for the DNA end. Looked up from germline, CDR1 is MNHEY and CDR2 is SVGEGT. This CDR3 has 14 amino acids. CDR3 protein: CASSYSSGAYEQYF. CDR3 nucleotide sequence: TGTGCCAGCAGTTACTCTTCGGGGGCCTACGAGCAGTACTTC.

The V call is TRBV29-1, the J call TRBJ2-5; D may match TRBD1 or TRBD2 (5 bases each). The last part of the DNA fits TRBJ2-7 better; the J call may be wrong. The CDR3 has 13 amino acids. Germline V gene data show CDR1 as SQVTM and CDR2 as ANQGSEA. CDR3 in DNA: TGCAGCGTTCGGGGTTCGCAGGGCTACGAGCAGTACTTC. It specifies CSVRGSQGYEQYF.

CDR3 residues: CSARDLAGISYEQYF. The CDR3 region has the DNA TGCAGTGCTAGAGATCTAGCGGGGATCTCCTACGAGCAGTACTTC. The chain is built from TRBV20-1 and TRBJ2-7, with 9 bases lining up with TRBD2. CDR1 DFQATT and CDR2 SNEGSKA come from the germline V gene (reference sequence). Trimming removed 0 bases from V and 0 bases from J; junction bases left unmatched: 3. The length of the CDR3 is 15 residues.

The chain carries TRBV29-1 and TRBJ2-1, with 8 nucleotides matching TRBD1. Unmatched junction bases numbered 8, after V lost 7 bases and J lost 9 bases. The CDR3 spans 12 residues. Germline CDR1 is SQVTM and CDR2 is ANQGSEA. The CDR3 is CSGGQERIEQFF. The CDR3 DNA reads TGCAGCGGGGGACAGGAAAGGATTGAGCAGTTCTTC.

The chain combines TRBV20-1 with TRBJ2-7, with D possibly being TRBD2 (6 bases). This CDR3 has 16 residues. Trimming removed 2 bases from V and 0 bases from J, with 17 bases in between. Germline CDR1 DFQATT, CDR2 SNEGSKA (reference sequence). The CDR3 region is CSARPLTSRASYEQYF. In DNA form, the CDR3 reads TGCAGTGCTAGACCGCTTACTAGCCGCGCCTCCTACGAGCAGTACTTC.

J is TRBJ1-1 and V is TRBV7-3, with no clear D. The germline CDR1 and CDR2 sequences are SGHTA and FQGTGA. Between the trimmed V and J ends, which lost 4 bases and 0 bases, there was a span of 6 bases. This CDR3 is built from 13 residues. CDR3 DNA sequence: TGTGCCAGCAGCTCCCTGATGAACACTGAAGCTTTCTTT. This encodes CASSSLMNTEAFF.

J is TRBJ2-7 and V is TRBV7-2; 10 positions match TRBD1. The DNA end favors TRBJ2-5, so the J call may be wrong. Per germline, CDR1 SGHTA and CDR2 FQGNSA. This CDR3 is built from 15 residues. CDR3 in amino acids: CASSLGTGGVGTQYF. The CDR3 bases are TGTGCCAGCAGCTTAGGGACAGGGGGGGTGGGGACCCAGTACTTC.

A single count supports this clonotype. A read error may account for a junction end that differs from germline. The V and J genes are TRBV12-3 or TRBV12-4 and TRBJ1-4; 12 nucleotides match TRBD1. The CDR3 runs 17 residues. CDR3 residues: CASRPSGTGGVSEKPFF. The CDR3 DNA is TGTGCCAGCAGACCCAGCGGGACAGGGGGCGTTTCGGAAAAACCGTTTTTT.

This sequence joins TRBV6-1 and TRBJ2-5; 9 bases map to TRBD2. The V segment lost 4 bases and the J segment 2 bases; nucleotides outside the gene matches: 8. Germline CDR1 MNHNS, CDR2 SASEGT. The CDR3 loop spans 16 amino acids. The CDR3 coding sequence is TGTGCCAGCAGTGCCGGGAAGCGGGGGGTTCAAGAGACCCAGTACTTC. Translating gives CASSAGKRGVQETQYF.

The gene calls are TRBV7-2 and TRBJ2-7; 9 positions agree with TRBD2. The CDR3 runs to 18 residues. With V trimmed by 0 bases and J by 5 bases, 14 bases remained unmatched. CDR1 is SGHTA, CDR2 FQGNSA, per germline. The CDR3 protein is CASSLASGGPGNGHEQYF. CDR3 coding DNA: TGTGCCAGCAGCTTAGCTAGCGGGGGACCGGGGAACGGCCACGAGCAGTACTTC.

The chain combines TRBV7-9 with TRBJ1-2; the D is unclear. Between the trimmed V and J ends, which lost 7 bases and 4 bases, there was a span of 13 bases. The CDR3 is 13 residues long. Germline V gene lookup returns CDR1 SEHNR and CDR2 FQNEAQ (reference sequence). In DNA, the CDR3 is TGTGCCAGCAACTTCTGGGTTCCCTATGGCTACACCTTC. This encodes CASNFWVPYGYTF.

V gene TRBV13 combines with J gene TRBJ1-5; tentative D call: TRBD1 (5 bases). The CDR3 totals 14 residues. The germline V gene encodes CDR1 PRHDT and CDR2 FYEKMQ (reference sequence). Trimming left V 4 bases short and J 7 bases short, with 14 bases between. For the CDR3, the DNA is TGTGCCAGCAGCTCTTCCGAGGGGTTCCAGCCCCAGCATTTT. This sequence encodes CASSSSEGFQPQHF.

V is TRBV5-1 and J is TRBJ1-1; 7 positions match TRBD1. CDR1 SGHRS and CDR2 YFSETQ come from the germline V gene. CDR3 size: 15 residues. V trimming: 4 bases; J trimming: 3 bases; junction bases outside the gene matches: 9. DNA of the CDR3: TGCGCCAGCAGCCCCGCCGGGACAGTGGACACTGAAGCTTTCTTT. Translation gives CASSPAGTVDTEAFF. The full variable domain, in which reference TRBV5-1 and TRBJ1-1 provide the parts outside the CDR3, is KAGVTQTPRYLIKTRGQQVTLSCSPISGHRSVSWYQQTPGQGLQFLFEYFSETQRNKGNFPGRFSGRQFSNSRSEMNVSTLELGDSALYLCASSPAGTVDTEAFFGQGTRLTVV.

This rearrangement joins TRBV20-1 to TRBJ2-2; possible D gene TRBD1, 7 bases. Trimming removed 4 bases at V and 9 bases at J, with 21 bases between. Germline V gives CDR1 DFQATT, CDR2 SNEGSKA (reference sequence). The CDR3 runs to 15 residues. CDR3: CSATGGGTVDRELFF. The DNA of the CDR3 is TGCAGTGCTACCGGGGGCGGGACAGTCGACCGGGAGCTGTTTTTT.

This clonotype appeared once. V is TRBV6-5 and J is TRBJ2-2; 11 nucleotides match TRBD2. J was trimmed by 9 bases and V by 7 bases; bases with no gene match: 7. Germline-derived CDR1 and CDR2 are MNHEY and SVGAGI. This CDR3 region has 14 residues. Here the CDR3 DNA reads TGTGCCAGCACGTTAGCGGGGGGGCGGAGGGAGCTGTTTTTT. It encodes CASTLAGGRRELFF.